This T cell receptor (beta chain) stems from a study of Ad26.COV2.S vaccination and SARS-CoV-2 variants. Study-wide context: COV1001, an Ad26.COV2.S trial, supplied this vaccine-arm donor. Ad26.COV2.S was injected intramuscularly once or twice, 56 days apart. Study results and limitations: Breadth and depth estimates from TCRs may understate total T cell responses.

The treatment is: around 19 received Ad26.COV2.S at low or high dose, single or two shots; roughly five received placebo; per-sample allocation not given. Repertoires come from day 63 after the first vaccine or placebo injection. Germline assignment: CDR1 SGHRS and CDR2 YFSETQ. The CDR3 loop spans 14 amino acids. Trimming took off 1 base at V and 4 bases at J, with 10 bases between the two ends. Sequenced by immunoSEQ multiplex PCR; TCRdb stores in-frame clones only, minus some. The sample lists a few hundred thousand clones; 85% to 90% were seen once. As regards this clone: Its antigen is not known.

This clonotype was obtained from a person aged 18 to 59 who received the Ad26.COV2.S COVID-19 vaccine or a placebo. The starting material was peripheral blood, obtained in a trial of Ad26.COV2.S vaccine versus placebo. The rearrangement uses TRBV5-1 and TRBJ2-3; D might be TRBD2 (6 bases). The CDR3 protein is CASSLQASADTQYF. CDR3 sequence (DNA): TGCGCCAGCAGCTTGCAAGCTAGCGCAGATACGCAGTATTTT.